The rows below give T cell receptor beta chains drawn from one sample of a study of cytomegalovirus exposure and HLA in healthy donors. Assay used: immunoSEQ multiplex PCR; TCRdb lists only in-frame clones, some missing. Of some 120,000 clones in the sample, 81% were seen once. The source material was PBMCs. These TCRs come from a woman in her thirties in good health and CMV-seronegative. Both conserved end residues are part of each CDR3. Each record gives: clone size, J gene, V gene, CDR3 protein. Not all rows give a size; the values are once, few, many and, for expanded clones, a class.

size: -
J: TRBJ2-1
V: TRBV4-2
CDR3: CASSQDTTSGAYNEQFF

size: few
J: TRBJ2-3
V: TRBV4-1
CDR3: CASSQGGDTDTQYF

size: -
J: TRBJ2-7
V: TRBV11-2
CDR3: CASSRPGGEQYF

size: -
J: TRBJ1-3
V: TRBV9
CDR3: CASSGTGTGNTIYF

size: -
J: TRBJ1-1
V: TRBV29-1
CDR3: CSVGRSVEAFF

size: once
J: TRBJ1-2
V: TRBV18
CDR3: CASSPPGQGDGYTF

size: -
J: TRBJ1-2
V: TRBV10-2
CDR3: CASSPGQNLGYTF

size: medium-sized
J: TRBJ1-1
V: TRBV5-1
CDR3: CASSLGAGNTEAFF

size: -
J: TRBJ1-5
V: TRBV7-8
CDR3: CASSPGQGAGQPQHF

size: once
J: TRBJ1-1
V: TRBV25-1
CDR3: CASTPEGWTEAFF

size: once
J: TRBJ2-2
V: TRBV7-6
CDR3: CASSLTSVGTGELFF

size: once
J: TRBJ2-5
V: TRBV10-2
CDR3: CASSEAGQETQYF

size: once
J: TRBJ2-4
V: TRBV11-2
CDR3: CASRPQTGGTHIQYF

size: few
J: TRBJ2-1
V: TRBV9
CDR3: CASSEYPGGLASYEQFF

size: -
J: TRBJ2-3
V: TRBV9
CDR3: CASSVGGRGGTDTQYF

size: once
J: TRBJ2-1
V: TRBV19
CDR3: CASSIPRGTSYNEQFF

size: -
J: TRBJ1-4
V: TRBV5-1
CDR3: CASSLNPGTTNEKLFF

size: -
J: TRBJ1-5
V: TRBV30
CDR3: CAWRAGTDQPQHF

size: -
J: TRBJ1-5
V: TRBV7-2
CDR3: CASSQQRGNQPQHF

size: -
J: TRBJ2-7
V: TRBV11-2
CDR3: CASSSGLAGSRDEQYF

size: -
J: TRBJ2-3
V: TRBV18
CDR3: CASRPPTGQGTDTQYF

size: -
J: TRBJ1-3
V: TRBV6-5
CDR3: CASRGGHTGNTIYF

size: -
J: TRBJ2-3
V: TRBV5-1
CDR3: CASTPGQEADTQYF

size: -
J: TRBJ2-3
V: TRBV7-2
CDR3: CASSSVVTDTQYF

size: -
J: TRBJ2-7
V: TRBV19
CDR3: CASSTSTGGTYEQYF

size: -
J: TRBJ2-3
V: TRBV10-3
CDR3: CAAKGLVGDTQYF

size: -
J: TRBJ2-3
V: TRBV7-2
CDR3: CASSLGLAFGTQYF

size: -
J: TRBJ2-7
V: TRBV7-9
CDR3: CASSLGTGAAYEQYF

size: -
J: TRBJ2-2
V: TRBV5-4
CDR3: CASSLVVRENTGELFF

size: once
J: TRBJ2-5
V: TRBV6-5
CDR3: CASSGRDRGETQYF

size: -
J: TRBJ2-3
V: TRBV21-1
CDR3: CASSKSPARTDTQYF

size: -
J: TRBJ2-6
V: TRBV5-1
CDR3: CASSLFGAPGANVLTF

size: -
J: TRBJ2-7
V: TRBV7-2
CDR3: CASRRDRLSYEQYF

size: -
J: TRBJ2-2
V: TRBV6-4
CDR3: CASSGLAGTGELFF

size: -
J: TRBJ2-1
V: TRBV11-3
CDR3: CASSTGDTEQFF

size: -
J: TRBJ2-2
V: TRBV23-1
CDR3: CASSQSAQGGTGELFF

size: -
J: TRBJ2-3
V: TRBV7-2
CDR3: CASSLLPTDTQYF

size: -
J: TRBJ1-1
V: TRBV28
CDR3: CASNPGQGFLKGRLAFF

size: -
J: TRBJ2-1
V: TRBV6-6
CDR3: CASRSTGSPMYEQFF

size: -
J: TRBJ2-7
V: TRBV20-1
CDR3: CSVGSGYEQYF

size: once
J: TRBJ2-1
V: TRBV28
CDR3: CASSLRGLKNEQFF

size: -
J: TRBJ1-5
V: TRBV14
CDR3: CASSQGVNQPQHF

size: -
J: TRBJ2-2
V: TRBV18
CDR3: CASSPTGGNTGELFF

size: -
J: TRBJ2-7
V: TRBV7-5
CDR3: CARSPTGLEWEQYF

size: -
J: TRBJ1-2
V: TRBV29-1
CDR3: CSVLTGNYGYTF

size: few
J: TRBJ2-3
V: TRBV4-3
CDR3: CASSQDGGGTDTQYF

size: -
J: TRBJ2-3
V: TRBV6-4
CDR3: CASSDGAGETDTQYF

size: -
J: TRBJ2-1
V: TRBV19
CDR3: CASSIRVSYNEQFF

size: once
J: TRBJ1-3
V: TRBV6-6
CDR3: CASRATTGGSGNTIYF

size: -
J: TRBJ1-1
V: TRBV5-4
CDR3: CASSLGGTGEAFF

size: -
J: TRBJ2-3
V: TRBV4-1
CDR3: CASSQGPWTSGSSTDTQYF

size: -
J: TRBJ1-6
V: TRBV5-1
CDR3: CASSPQGGYNSPLHF

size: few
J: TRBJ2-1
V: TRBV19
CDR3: CASKEGMIAGGGAYNEQFF

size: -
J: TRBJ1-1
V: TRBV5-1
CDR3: CASSLSPGQGTEAFF

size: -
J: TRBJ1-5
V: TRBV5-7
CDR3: CASSLVGQGSNQPQHF

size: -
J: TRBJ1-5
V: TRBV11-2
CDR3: CASSEGGNNQPQHF

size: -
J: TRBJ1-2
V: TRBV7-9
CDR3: CSSSPPLDRVYGYTF